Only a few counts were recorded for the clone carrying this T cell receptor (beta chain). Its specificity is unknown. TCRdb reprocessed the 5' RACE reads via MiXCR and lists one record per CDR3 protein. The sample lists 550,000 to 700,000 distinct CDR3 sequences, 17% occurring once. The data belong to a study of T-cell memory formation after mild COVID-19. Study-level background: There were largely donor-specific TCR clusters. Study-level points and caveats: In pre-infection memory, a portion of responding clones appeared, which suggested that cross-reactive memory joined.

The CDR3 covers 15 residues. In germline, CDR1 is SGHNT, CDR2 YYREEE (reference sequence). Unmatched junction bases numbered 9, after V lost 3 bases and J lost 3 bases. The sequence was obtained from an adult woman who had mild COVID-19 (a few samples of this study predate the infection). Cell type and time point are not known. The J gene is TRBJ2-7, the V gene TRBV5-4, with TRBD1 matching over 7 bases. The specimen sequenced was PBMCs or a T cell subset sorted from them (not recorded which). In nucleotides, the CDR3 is TGTGCCAGCAGCTCAGGACCGGGACAGCACTACGAGCAGTACTTC. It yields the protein CASSSGPGQHYEQYF.